This T cell receptor (beta chain) came from a study of shared clonotypes between healthy human individuals. In germline, CDR1 is SEHNR, CDR2 FQNEAQ (reference sequence). Trimming pared 3 bases from V and 3 bases from J, leaving 12 bases between. The CDR3 runs to 14 residues. This table comes from immunoSEQ multiplex PCR, and its TCRdb copy is limited to in-frame clones, with some not included. The sample holds about 590,000 clones; 95% to 96% are singletons and the top ten take roughly 0.1%. Positive CCR7 selection of CD45RO-negative cells yielded the naive CD8 cells, and terminally differentiated effector memory CD45RA+ cells were excluded.

This receptor was identified in a woman in her 30s in good health. The specimen sequenced was naive CD8+ T cells sorted from blood. J is TRBJ2-7 and V is TRBV7-9; D not resolved. The CDR3, as DNA: TGTGCCAGCAGCTTTAATCCAGACCTCTACGAGCAGTACTTC. Its protein is CASSFNPDLYEQYF.